This T cell receptor (beta chain) was captured in a study of early T cells in non-severe SARS-CoV-2 infection. This clonotype was recorded a few times. CDR3 size: 13 residues. V was cut by 3 bases and J by 2 bases, with 5 bases left in between. Germline lookup yields CDR1 SNHLY and CDR2 FYNNEI. Individual cDNA molecules received unique molecular identifiers. TCRdb re-called the 5' RACE reads through MiXCR, storing one row per CDR3 protein. The sample has about 27,000 distinct CDR3 sequences; roughly 5.6% are singletons. The specimen was whole blood. The receptor was isolated from an adult who was a healthcare worker with PCR-confirmed SARS-CoV-2 infection or an uninfected control (not recorded which). This chain uses TRBV2 with TRBJ1-5, with D unclear. The CDR3 region has the DNA TGTGCCAGCAGTGACTCAGGCAATCAGCCCCAGCATTTT. This gives the protein CASSDSGNQPQHF.